This entry lists 21 T cell receptor beta chains sequenced from one sample in a study of T cell responses to AZD1222 COVID-19 vaccine. Assay used: immunoSEQ multiplex PCR; TCRdb lists only in-frame clones, some missing. The repertoire includes about 85,000 clones, roughly 90% of them detected once, and under 4% sits in the top ten. The sequences come from peripheral blood, collected on day 0 of AZD1222 vaccination. The receptors shown here come from an adult in good health.

The rearrangement uses TRBV18 and TRBJ2-7; D may match TRBD1 or TRBD2 (5 bases each). The CDR3 contains 15 residues. CDR1 is KGHSH and CDR2 is LQKENI in the germline V gene. V shed 4 bases and J shed 4 bases, with 17 bases lying between them. CDR3 sequence: CASSQRMGEGYEQYF. DNA for the CDR3: TGTGCCAGCTCACAAAGAATGGGGGAAGGGTACGAGCAGTACTTC.

The rearrangement uses TRBV4-1 and TRBJ1-2; D gene uncertain. Trimming shortened V by 1 base and J by 0 bases, and 6 bases separated the two germline ends. There are 14 residues in the CDR3. Germline V gene data show CDR1 as MGHRA and CDR2 as YSYEKL. CDR3 protein: CASSQALANYGYTF. CDR3 sequence (DNA): TGCGCCAGCAGCCAAGCTTTGGCTAACTATGGCTACACCTTC.

The rearrangement uses TRBV5-6 and TRBJ2-7, with D uncertain. The CDR3 contains 15 residues. V shed 0 bases and J shed 4 bases, with 14 bases lying between them. CDR1 and CDR2 (germline): SGHDT, YYEEEE. CDR3 sequence: CASSLGVRSSYEQYF. The CDR3, as DNA: TGTGCCAGCAGCTTGGGGGTGAGGAGCTCATACGAGCAGTACTTC.

The genes are TRBV20-1 and TRBJ1-2, with TRBD1 matching over 7 bases. J gave up 8 bases and V 7 bases, and 7 bases lay outside the gene matches. CDR1 is DFQATT, CDR2 SNEGSKA, per germline (reference sequence). The CDR3 extends over 11 amino acids. CDR3 DNA sequence: TGCAGTGTAACAGGGGTTTGGGGCTACACCTTC. The encoded protein is CSVTGVWGYTF.

DNA for the CDR3: TGTGCCAGTAAAGACCCCGGGACAGGGGGCGGAGGCAATCAGCCCCAGCATTTT. Translated, it gives CASKDPGTGGGGNQPQHF. The chain is built from TRBV19 and TRBJ1-5; 12 bases align to TRBD1. The germline gives CDR1 LNHDA, CDR2 SQIVND (reference sequence). Trimming cost V 7 bases and J 2 bases; bases outside gene matches: 12. The CDR3 is 18 amino acids.

The chain couples TRBV5-1 to TRBJ2-1; TRBD1 is a possible D gene (6 bases). V lost 4 bases, J lost 1 base, and 12 bases lay in between. This CDR3 has 15 residues. CDR1 is SGHRS and CDR2 is YFSETQ in the germline V gene. CDR3 sequence: CASSQRGFSYNEQFF. For the CDR3, the DNA is TGCGCCAGCAGCCAAAGGGGGTTTTCCTACAATGAGCAGTTCTTC.

This chain joins TRBV7-3 and TRBJ2-1; D may be TRBD2 (6 bases). The CDR3 is 15 residues long. Germline values: CDR1 SGHTA, CDR2 FQGTGA. V lost 5 bases and J 5 bases, leaving 16 bases between the germline ends. Here the CDR3 DNA reads TGTGCCAGCAGCCCCCTCGGGGGAGAGGACAATGAGCAGTTCTTC. Translating it yields CASSPLGGEDNEQFF.

This chain links TRBV19 with TRBJ2-1; TRBD2 matches 11 bases. Germline CDR1 reads LNHDA; CDR2 reads SQIVND (reference sequence). The CDR3 totals 15 residues. V lost 6 bases and J lost 4; bases outside the gene matches: 5. CDR3 sequence reads: CASSTGTSGYNEQFF. DNA for the CDR3: TGTGCCAGTAGCACCGGGACTAGCGGATACAATGAGCAGTTCTTC.

The rearrangement uses TRBV11-2 and TRBJ1-1; D is unclear. V was cut by 5 bases and J by 0 bases, with 7 bases left in between. Germline lookup yields CDR1 SGHAT and CDR2 FQNNGV. The CDR3 has 13 amino acids. The DNA for the CDR3 is TGTGCCAGCAGCCAAATTATGAACACTGAAGCTTTCTTT. Its translation is CASSQIMNTEAFF.

This clone showed up just once. The J gene is TRBJ2-7, the V gene TRBV28, with a weak D call TRBD2 (5 bases). Germline V gene sequence: CDR1 MDHEN, CDR2 SYDVKM. This CDR3 has 12 residues. Trimming stripped 8 bases from V and 4 bases from J, with 12 bases between. CDR3 in amino acids: CASGGPGYEQYF. For the CDR3, the DNA is TGTGCCAGCGGAGGCCCCGGGTACGAGCAGTACTTC.

The chain recombines TRBV28 with TRBJ1-2, with unresolved D. Germline V gene data show CDR1 as MDHEN and CDR2 as SYDVKM. The CDR3 is 14 amino acids. V gave up 7 bases and J gave up 1 base, with 13 bases separating them. The CDR3 spells CASTPGRGNYGYTF. CDR3 DNA sequence: TGTGCCAGCACCCCGGGTAGAGGTAACTATGGCTACACCTTC.

Only one count was recorded for this clone. The chain combines TRBV6-2 or TRBV6-3 with TRBJ1-5; 7 bases are a match to TRBD1. Germline lookup yields CDR1 MNHEY and CDR2 SVGEGT. This CDR3 comprises 17 residues. V lost 7 bases, J lost 3 bases, and 15 bases stayed unmatched. For the CDR3, the DNA is TGTGCCAGCAACCCACCCCCGGGACAGATAATCAATCAGCCCCAGCATTTT. It is translated as CASNPPPGQIINQPQHF.

The V and J genes are TRBV5-6 and TRBJ1-1; D gene ambiguous. CDR1 and CDR2 (germline): SGHDT, YYEEEE. Between the trimmed V and J ends, which lost 4 bases and 1 base, there was a span of 8 bases. The CDR3 sequence is 13 residues long. The CDR3 loop reads CASSLLGNTEAFF. The CDR3 DNA is TGTGCCAGCAGCCTTCTGGGGAACACTGAAGCTTTCTTT.

This chain uses TRBV9 with TRBJ1-6; 7 positions agree with TRBD1. V lost 3 bases to trimming and J lost 10 bases; unmatched junction nucleotides: 7. CDR1 is SGDLS, CDR2 YYNGEE, per germline. CDR3 length: 14 amino acids. The CDR3 loop reads CASSATGVKSPLHF. The CDR3 DNA follows: TGTGCCAGCAGCGCTACAGGGGTTAAATCACCCCTCCACTTT.

This clone was seen a single time. This rearrangement joins TRBV10-3 to TRBJ1-1; the D is unclear. V lost 5 bases and J 2 bases, leaving 6 bases between the germline ends. The CDR3 runs 12 residues. Per the germline V gene, CDR1 is ENHRY and CDR2 is SYGVKD. The CDR3 reads CAISQTNTEAFF. CDR3 nucleotide sequence: TGTGCCATCAGTCAAACAAACACTGAAGCTTTCTTT.

J is TRBJ2-7 and V is TRBV27; D is undetermined. The germline V gene encodes CDR1 MNHEY and CDR2 SMNVEV (reference sequence). CDR3 length equals 14 residues. V was cut by 7 bases and J by 5 bases, with 18 bases left in between. Here the CDR3 reads CASIPRNQPDEQYF. For the CDR3, the DNA is TGTGCCAGCATTCCTCGGAATCAACCTGACGAGCAGTACTTC.

This rearrangement joins TRBV4-1 to TRBJ2-2; D not certain. CDR1 is MGHRA and CDR2 is YSYEKL in the germline V gene. The CDR3 has 15 residues. V was clipped by 8 bases and J by 4 bases, with 17 bases between them. The CDR3 DNA reads as TGCGCCAGCCTCCAACTACCCGGTGGCACCGGGGAGCTGTTTTTT. Residues: CASLQLPGGTGELFF.

This clone was seen just once. This chain links TRBV3-1 (or the pseudogene TRBV3-2) with TRBJ2-1, with a weak D call TRBD2 (5 bases). V dropped 6 bases and J dropped 0 bases, with 12 bases sitting between them. This CDR3 has 15 residues. In germline, CDR1 is LGHDT, CDR2 YNNKEL (reference sequence). The CDR3 sequence is CASRRTSFSYNEQFF. As DNA, the CDR3 is TGTGCCAGCAGGCGTACTAGTTTCTCCTACAATGAGCAGTTCTTC.

The chain carries TRBV30 and TRBJ2-3, with 7 bases aligning to TRBD2. CDR3 size: 15 residues. The junction had 10 bases not matched to a gene; V was cut back by 4 bases and J by 3 bases. From germline, CDR1 is GTSNPN and CDR2 SVGIG (reference sequence). The CDR3 nucleotides are TGTGCCTGGAAGCGGGATCTGGGGCGAACAGATACGCAGTATTTT. It translates to CAWKRDLGRTDTQYF.

This chain connects TRBV28 to TRBJ2-1, with 9 bases that match TRBD2. The V gene end was trimmed by 4 bases and the J gene end by 4 bases; junction bases not matched to a gene: 8. The V gene's germline CDR1 is MDHEN and CDR2 SYDVKM. This CDR3 spans 16 amino acids. CDR3 sequence reads: CASSSPTSGTYNEQFF. CDR3 sequence (DNA): TGTGCCAGCAGTTCCCCGACTAGCGGAACTTACAATGAGCAGTTCTTC.

The gene calls are TRBV21-1 and TRBJ1-3. TRBV21-1 corresponds to a pseudogene. CDR3 length equals 16 residues. CDR3 in amino acids: CASSKVGQGGSGTIYF. DNA of the CDR3: TGTGCCAGCAGCAAAGTAGGCCAGGGAGGCTCGGGCACCATATATTTT.